A selection of T cell receptor beta chains follows, all from one sample in a study of blood T cell repertoires in COVID-19. The protocol was immunoSEQ multiplex PCR, while the TCRdb copy is restricted to in-frame clones and leaves out a portion. Among about 270,000 clones listed, around 89% were seen once. Sequenced: PBMCs or T cells enriched from blood (not recorded which). The receptors here all came from a woman aged 25 to 39 with acute COVID-19. Each CDR3 is given with its conserved first and last residue. Each record gives: CDR3 DNA, CDR3 protein, clone size, D gene, J gene, V gene, CDR3 length. A D gene is named only where the DNA matches it firmly. Clone size is not always given. Where it is, it says once, few, many or a class for expanded clones.

DNA: TGTGCCAGCAGCCAGGAGAGTTACGAGCAGTACTTC
CDR3: CASSQESYEQYF
size: -
D: -
J: TRBJ2-7
V: TRBV3-1/TRBV3-2
length: 12

DNA: TGTGCCAGCAGTTCAGGGGCGGGAGGGCCCGACGAGCAGTACTTC
CDR3: CASSSGAGGPDEQYF
size: -
D: TRBD2
J: TRBJ2-7
V: TRBV6-2/TRBV6-3
length: 15

DNA: TGTGCCAGCAGTTCACGGACAGGGGGGAATTCACCCCTCCACTTT
CDR3: CASSSRTGGNSPLHF
size: -
D: TRBD1
J: TRBJ1-6
V: TRBV28
length: 15

DNA: TGTGCCAGCAGCTTACCCCCCTCCCGGTTTGGTCGAGACTTTAACTATGGCTACACCTTC
CDR3: CASSLPPSRFGRDFNYGYTF
size: -
D: -
J: TRBJ1-2
V: TRBV5-4
length: 20

DNA: TGTGCCAGCAGGGGAGGACAGAACACTGAAGCTTTCTTT
CDR3: CASRGGQNTEAFF
size: -
D: -
J: TRBJ1-1
V: TRBV12-3/TRBV12-4
length: 13

DNA: TGTGCCACCAGTGATAGCGGGAGGTCGGATACGCAGTATTTT
CDR3: CATSDSGRSDTQYF
size: -
D: TRBD2
J: TRBJ2-3
V: TRBV24-1
length: 14

DNA: TGTGCCAGCAGCCCCACTCCTTCCAGGACTAGCGTCTACAATGAGCAGTTCTTC
CDR3: CASSPTPSRTSVYNEQFF
size: -
D: TRBD2
J: TRBJ2-1
V: TRBV7-2
length: 18

DNA: TGTGCCAGCAGTGCACAGGCGGGACAGGGGGCTCTCTACGAGCAGTACTTC
CDR3: CASSAQAGQGALYEQYF
size: -
D: TRBD1
J: TRBJ2-7
V: TRBV2
length: 17

DNA: TGTGCCAGCAGCTTGCGTGGGCAGGGGGAGTTCTACAATGAGCAGTTCTTC
CDR3: CASSLRGQGEFYNEQFF
size: few
D: TRBD1
J: TRBJ2-1
V: TRBV7-3
length: 17

DNA: TGTGCCAGCAGTGAACGTAGCGGCCTCACAGATACGCAGTATTTT
CDR3: CASSERSGLTDTQYF
size: -
D: -
J: TRBJ2-3
V: TRBV25-1
length: 15

DNA: TGTGCCAGCAGCAGACTAGCGGGAGAGCCCGATACGCAGTATTTT
CDR3: CASSRLAGEPDTQYF
size: -
D: TRBD2
J: TRBJ2-3
V: TRBV28
length: 15

DNA: TGCAGTGCTGGTCAGGCCCATGAGCAGTTCTTC
CDR3: CSAGQAHEQFF
size: -
D: -
J: TRBJ2-1
V: TRBV20-1
length: 11

DNA: TGTGCCAGCAGCCAAGATGGGCAGGGGCTCCATACGCAGTATTTT
CDR3: CASSQDGQGLHTQYF
size: -
D: -
J: TRBJ2-3
V: TRBV3-1/TRBV3-2
length: 15

DNA: TGCGCCAGCAGCCAAGAAGGGACAGGTCCCTACAATGAGCAGTTCTTC
CDR3: CASSQEGTGPYNEQFF
size: -
D: TRBD1
J: TRBJ2-1
V: TRBV4-1
length: 16

DNA: TGTGCCAGCAGCGCACGGACAGGAACTGAAGCTTTCTTT
CDR3: CASSARTGTEAFF
size: -
D: TRBD1
J: TRBJ1-1
V: TRBV7-9
length: 13

DNA: TGTGCCAGCAGTTTATCGACGAGGGTCGCTTCCAACGAGCAGTACTTC
CDR3: CASSLSTRVASNEQYF
size: -
D: -
J: TRBJ2-7
V: TRBV27
length: 16

DNA: TGTGCCAGCAGCTCCGACAGGGGCTACAATGAGCAGTTCTTC
CDR3: CASSSDRGYNEQFF
size: -
D: TRBD1
J: TRBJ2-1
V: TRBV7-3
length: 14

DNA: TGTGCCAGCAGGTCTTACAGGAACAATGAGCAGTTCTTC
CDR3: CASRSYRNNEQFF
size: -
D: -
J: TRBJ2-1
V: TRBV28
length: 13

DNA: TGTGCCAGCAGCTTAGCGGGAGGGCCGGTCTACAATGAGCAGTTCTTC
CDR3: CASSLAGGPVYNEQFF
size: -
D: TRBD2
J: TRBJ2-1
V: TRBV7-3
length: 16

DNA: TGCGCCAGCAGCCAGGAGAGCGGGAGGGTTAGCTCCTACAATGAGCAGTTCTTC
CDR3: CASSQESGRVSSYNEQFF
size: -
D: TRBD2
J: TRBJ2-1
V: TRBV5-1
length: 18

DNA: TGTGCCATCAGTGAGTTGAAGACCGACTCGAACACTGAAGCTTTCTTT
CDR3: CAISELKTDSNTEAFF
size: -
D: -
J: TRBJ1-1
V: TRBV10-3
length: 16

DNA: TGTGCCAGCAGCCTCGCCAGGTATTCTGAGCAGTACTTC
CDR3: CASSLARYSEQYF
size: -
D: -
J: TRBJ2-7
V: TRBV3-1/TRBV3-2
length: 13

DNA: TGTGCCAGCAGCCAAGCTAGCAATCAGCCCCAGCATTTT
CDR3: CASSQASNQPQHF
size: -
D: -
J: TRBJ1-5
V: TRBV12-3/TRBV12-4
length: 13

DNA: TGTGCCAGCAGCTTGAAGGGCGCCTTGGCGGGGGAGCAGTTCTTC
CDR3: CASSLKGALAGEQFF
size: -
D: -
J: TRBJ2-1
V: TRBV5-8
length: 15

DNA: TGTGCCAGCAGCTGGGGGGCTAGCGGGAGTTCAGATACGCAGTATTTT
CDR3: CASSWGASGSSDTQYF
size: -
D: TRBD2
J: TRBJ2-3
V: TRBV5-6
length: 16

DNA: TGTGCCAGCAGTGACAGGGAGCAGCTGTTTTTT
CDR3: CASSDREQLFF
size: once
D: TRBD1
J: TRBJ1-4
V: TRBV28
length: 11

DNA: TGTGCCAGCAGGATGACAGGGGAAAATGAAAAACTGTTTTTT
CDR3: CASRMTGENEKLFF
size: -
D: TRBD1
J: TRBJ1-4
V: TRBV6-6
length: 14

DNA: TGTGCCAGCAGTTTCAGACTAGCGGGAGTTCATGAGCAGTTCTTC
CDR3: CASSFRLAGVHEQFF
size: -
D: TRBD2
J: TRBJ2-1
V: TRBV27
length: 15

DNA: TGTGCCAGCACTGGGGGGAATTCACCCCTCCACTTT
CDR3: CASTGGNSPLHF
size: -
D: -
J: TRBJ1-6
V: TRBV7-9
length: 12

DNA: TGTGCCAGCAGCTCGCATTACAGCTCCTACGAGCAGTACTTC
CDR3: CASSSHYSSYEQYF
size: -
D: -
J: TRBJ2-7
V: TRBV7-9
length: 14

DNA: TGTGCCAGCAGCCCCGGAGGACTAGGTTCCTACGAGCAGTACTTC
CDR3: CASSPGGLGSYEQYF
size: -
D: TRBD2
J: TRBJ2-7
V: TRBV11-3
length: 15

DNA: TGCGCCAGCAGCTCGGAAAGGCGGGACAGTGCCTCAGAGCAGTACTTC
CDR3: CASSSERRDSASEQYF
size: -
D: -
J: TRBJ2-7
V: TRBV5-1
length: 16

DNA: TGCAGCGTTATTCGCTGGACAGAGGGCTCCTACGAGCAGTACTTC
CDR3: CSVIRWTEGSYEQYF
size: -
D: -
J: TRBJ2-7
V: TRBV29-1
length: 15

DNA: TGTGCCAGCAGTCCTAGCGCAGATACGCAGTATTTT
CDR3: CASSPSADTQYF
size: -
D: -
J: TRBJ2-3
V: TRBV2
length: 12

DNA: TGTGCCAGCAGTGAAGGGGAGGGTTGGAGCAATCAGCCCCAGCATTTT
CDR3: CASSEGEGWSNQPQHF
size: -
D: -
J: TRBJ1-5
V: TRBV6-1
length: 16

DNA: TGTGCCAGTAGTAGGGGGACAGGGGCCATGCCCCAGCATTTT
CDR3: CASSRGTGAMPQHF
size: -
D: TRBD1
J: TRBJ1-5
V: TRBV19
length: 14

DNA: TGTGCCAGCAGCTTAGGCCGCCCGGGGAACACTGAAGCTTTCTTT
CDR3: CASSLGRPGNTEAFF
size: -
D: -
J: TRBJ1-1
V: TRBV7-6
length: 15

DNA: TGTGCCACCAGCAGAGATTTTAGTACCTACGAGCAGTACTTC
CDR3: CATSRDFSTYEQYF
size: -
D: -
J: TRBJ2-7
V: TRBV15
length: 14

DNA: TGTGCCACCAGTGATTCACAGGGGTGGGGCACAGATACGCAGTATTTT
CDR3: CATSDSQGWGTDTQYF
size: -
D: TRBD1
J: TRBJ2-3
V: TRBV24-1
length: 16

DNA: TGTGCCAGCAGTTTAGCGGCAGGGGGGCGGGTAGCTTTCTTT
CDR3: CASSLAAGGRVAFF
size: -
D: TRBD1
J: TRBJ1-1
V: TRBV28
length: 14

DNA: TGTGCCAGCAGCACGGACAGGGAATACACTGAAGCTTTCTTT
CDR3: CASSTDREYTEAFF
size: -
D: TRBD1
J: TRBJ1-1
V: TRBV9
length: 14

DNA: TGTGCCAGCAGCGTAGCCGGGACAGGGGTTGAGACCCAGTACTTC
CDR3: CASSVAGTGVETQYF
size: -
D: TRBD1
J: TRBJ2-5
V: TRBV9
length: 15

DNA: TGTGCCAGCTCGAGACAGAGATCCGAGCTACTCACAGATACGCAGTATTTT
CDR3: CASSRQRSELLTDTQYF
size: -
D: -
J: TRBJ2-3
V: TRBV18
length: 17

DNA: TGTGCCTGGAGTGTGGACCTTCCGCGGGATCAGCCCCAGCATTTT
CDR3: CAWSVDLPRDQPQHF
size: -
D: -
J: TRBJ1-5
V: TRBV30
length: 15